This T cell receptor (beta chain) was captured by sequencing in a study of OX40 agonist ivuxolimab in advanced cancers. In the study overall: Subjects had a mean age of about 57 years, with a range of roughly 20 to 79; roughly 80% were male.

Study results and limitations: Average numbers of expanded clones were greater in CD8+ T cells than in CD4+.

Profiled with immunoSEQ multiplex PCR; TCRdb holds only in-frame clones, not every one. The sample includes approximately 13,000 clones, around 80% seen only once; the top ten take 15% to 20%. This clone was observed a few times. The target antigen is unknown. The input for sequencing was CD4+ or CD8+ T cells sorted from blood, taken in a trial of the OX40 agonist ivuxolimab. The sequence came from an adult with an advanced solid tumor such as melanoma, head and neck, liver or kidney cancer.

CDR3 region: CASSDGSGSGEQYF. The DNA for the CDR3 is TGTGCCAGCAGTGACGGATCTGGGTCCGGCGAGCAGTACTTC. The chain employs TRBV6-4 and TRBJ2-7; D call uncertain. Germline CDR1 and CDR2: MRHNA and SNTAGT. V lost 2 bases to trimming and J lost 6 bases, with 14 bases between them. The CDR3 length is 14 residues.